A single sample gave rise to the 24 T cell receptor beta chains below, sequenced in a study of shared clonotypes between healthy human individuals. The assay was immunoSEQ multiplex PCR, and TCRdb's table has in-frame clones only and misses some. Here the sample spans millions of clones, 85% to 95% being singletons. The sample taken for sequencing was naive CD4+ T cells from PBMCs. The subset is: CD45RA+ positively selected. These receptors all come from a man in his late teens or twenties in good health. Some clones in this sample may be carry-over from other donors' samples.

This clone is a singleton in its sample. The V call is TRBV6-5, the J call TRBJ2-7; TRBD1 matches 7 bases. With V trimmed by 2 bases and J by 3 bases, 10 bases remained unmatched. This CDR3 has 16 residues. The germline V gene has CDR1 MNHEY and CDR2 SVGAGI. The CDR3 DNA follows: TGTGCCAGCAGTTACCCCACGGCAGGGGGTATCTACGAGCAGTACTTC. Translation: CASSYPTAGGIYEQYF.

The V and J genes are TRBV5-1 and TRBJ2-6; 14 nucleotides match TRBD2. Germline V gives CDR1 SGHRS, CDR2 YFSETQ. The CDR3 consists of 20 residues. J was trimmed by 3 bases and V by 2 bases; bases with no gene match: 10. The chain's CDR3 is CASSFERLAGGPYGANVLTF. For the CDR3, the DNA is TGCGCCAGCAGCTTCGAGCGACTAGCGGGAGGGCCTTATGGGGCCAACGTCCTGACTTTC.

The V gene is TRBV7-9, the J gene TRBJ1-1; D gene ambiguous. V lost 4 bases and J 5 bases, leaving 23 bases between the germline ends. Germline assignment: CDR1 SEHNR and CDR2 FQNEAQ (reference sequence). The CDR3 length is 17 residues. This chain's CDR3 is CASSSPRQVEKGTEAFF. The CDR3, as DNA: TGTGCCAGCAGCTCCCCTCGGCAGGTAGAAAAGGGTACTGAAGCTTTCTTT.

The V and J genes are TRBV19 and TRBJ2-7, with 7 bases that match TRBD1. J gave up 1 base and V 6 bases, and 9 bases lay outside the gene matches. There are 15 residues in the CDR3. Per the germline V gene, CDR1 is LNHDA and CDR2 is SQIVND (reference sequence). The CDR3 sequence: CASSSGQVISYEQYF. The CDR3 DNA reads TGTGCCAGTAGCTCCGGACAGGTTATATCCTACGAGCAGTACTTC.

CDR3 residues: CASKARTGGETQYF. In DNA form, the CDR3 reads TGTGCCAGTAAAGCCCGGACAGGGGGCGAGACCCAGTACTTC. This rearrangement joins TRBV19 to TRBJ2-5; 11 bases agree with TRBD1. The CDR3 extends over 14 amino acids. J gave up 5 bases and V 7 bases, and 6 bases lay outside the gene matches. The germline V gene encodes CDR1 LNHDA and CDR2 SQIVND (reference sequence).

Notes on this clone: The same CDR3 also results from other DNA sequences found in this sample. The chain combines TRBV6-1 with TRBJ2-7; D is ambiguous. V was shortened by 3 bases and J by 1 base, with 7 bases between the two germline ends. Germline V gives CDR1 MNHNS, CDR2 SASEGT. The CDR3 is made up of 13 amino acids. The CDR3 DNA sequence: TGTGCCAGCAGTGAGACCGTGTCCTACGAGCAGTACTTC. Translated: CASSETVSYEQYF.

The gene calls are TRBV29-1 and TRBJ1-4, with 10 bases that match TRBD1. This CDR3 region has 14 residues. Looked up from germline, CDR1 is SQVTM and CDR2 is ANQGSEA. With V trimmed by 6 bases and J by 3 bases, 4 bases remained unmatched. This chain's CDR3 is CSVRTGGANEKLFF. CDR3 nucleotide sequence: TGCAGCGTCCGGACAGGGGGAGCTAATGAAAAACTGTTTTTT.

On this clone itself: Distinct nucleotide sequences in the sample also encode this CDR3. The chain employs TRBV9 and TRBJ2-1; no definite D call. V dropped 0 bases and J dropped 1 base, with 8 bases sitting between them. Germline V gene data show CDR1 as SGDLS and CDR2 as YYNGEE. The CDR3 length is 15 residues. The CDR3 region is CASSVEGVSYNEQFF. In DNA, the CDR3 is TGTGCCAGCAGCGTAGAGGGTGTGTCCTACAATGAGCAGTTCTTC.

Remarks on this clone: Different DNA sequences within this sample yield the same CDR3. V gene TRBV2 combines with J gene TRBJ2-3, with 8 bases lining up with TRBD2. The germline V gene has CDR1 SNHLY and CDR2 FYNNEI. With 7 bases clipped from V and 3 bases from J, the junction kept 0 bases outside the gene matches. The CDR3 runs to 12 residues. Here the CDR3 reads CASKRETDTQYF. In nucleotides, the CDR3 is TGTGCCAGCAAGCGGGAGACAGATACGCAGTATTTT.

This clone has a single count. This rearrangement joins TRBV6-6 to TRBJ1-5; 10 bases match TRBD1. The ends lost 6 bases at V and 5 bases at J; junction bases unmatched: 4. Germline V gene sequence: CDR1 MNHNY, CDR2 SVGAGI (reference sequence). This CDR3 is built from 14 residues. CDR3 protein: CASRTGGTDQPQHF. CDR3 coding DNA: TGTGCCAGCAGGACAGGGGGCACGGATCAGCCCCAGCATTTT.

CDR3 bases: TGCGCCAGCAGATCAGAAGGGGGCGAGACCTACAATGAGCAGTTCTTC. It specifies CASRSEGGETYNEQFF. J is TRBJ2-1 and V is TRBV5-1; 7 bases are a match to TRBD1. V lost 5 bases to trimming and J lost 2 bases; unmatched junction nucleotides: 10. Germline V gene lookup returns CDR1 SGHRS and CDR2 YFSETQ. The CDR3 is 16 residues long.

V and J are TRBV12-5 and TRBJ2-2, with D uncertain. CDR3 length: 12 residues. Germline CDR1 and CDR2: LGHNT and FRNRAP. Trimming cost V 10 bases and J 3 bases, with 9 bases left between them. CDR3 in amino acids: CATGRDTGELFF. The CDR3 DNA reads TGTGCTACCGGAAGGGACACCGGGGAGCTGTTTTTT.

Details on this clone: Other DNA variants within this sample encode the same CDR3. The chain combines TRBV7-3 with TRBJ2-5; D may be TRBD1 or TRBD2 (6 bases each). This CDR3 region has 13 residues. V shed 3 bases and J shed 5 bases, with 10 bases lying between them. CDR1 and CDR2 from the germline V gene are SGHTA and FQGTGA. In DNA, the CDR3 is TGTGCCAGCAGCTTGGAAGGGGGGGAGACCCAGTACTTC. Translating it yields CASSLEGGETQYF.

The gene calls are TRBV6-6 and TRBJ2-7, with D perhaps being TRBD1 or TRBD2 (5 bases each). CDR1 and CDR2 (germline): MNHNY, SVGAGI (reference sequence). CDR3 length equals 16 residues. Trimming pared 6 bases from V and 3 bases from J, leaving 21 bases between. CDR3 DNA: TGTGCCAGCAGATCAAATCCGGGGCTGGGCGTCTACGAGCAGTACTTC. Amino acid sequence: CASRSNPGLGVYEQYF.

This clone was picked up a small number of times. This CDR3 is also generated by other DNA sequences in the sample. The CDR3 region is CASSDRGYGYTF. The CDR3 region has the DNA TGTGCCAGCAGTGACAGAGGCTATGGCTACACCTTC. The chain links TRBV2 to TRBJ1-2; D call uncertain. This CDR3 is built from 12 residues. The germline V gene encodes CDR1 SNHLY and CDR2 FYNNEI. Trimming removed 3 bases at V and 4 bases at J, with 6 bases between.

The V call is TRBV30, the J call TRBJ2-3; no clear D gene. The germline V gene has CDR1 GTSNPN and CDR2 SVGIG (reference sequence). V lost 5 bases and J 9 bases, leaving 12 bases between the germline ends. The CDR3 loop spans 11 amino acids. The CDR3 region is CAWARAGTQYF. The CDR3 nucleotides read TGTGCCTGGGCCCGGGCCGGGACGCAGTATTTT.

The J gene is TRBJ1-5, the V gene TRBV2; D not certain. Per the germline V gene, CDR1 is SNHLY and CDR2 is FYNNEI. Trimming shortened V by 6 bases and J by 3 bases, and 9 bases separated the two germline ends. The CDR3 has 13 amino acids. The CDR3 here is CASRAQINQPQHF. Written as DNA, the CDR3 is TGTGCCAGCAGGGCCCAGATCAATCAGCCCCAGCATTTT.

The gene calls are TRBV19 and TRBJ2-7; 8 nucleotides line up with TRBD1. The CDR3 length is 14 residues. After removal of 2 bases from V and 6 bases from J, the junction contained 6 bases not matched to a gene. From germline, CDR1 is LNHDA and CDR2 SQIVND (reference sequence). CDR3: CASSILPGGSEQYF. The CDR3, as DNA: TGTGCCAGTAGTATATTGCCAGGGGGCTCCGAGCAGTACTTC.

The gene calls are TRBV28 and TRBJ2-7; D perhaps matches TRBD1 (6 bases). This CDR3 region has 14 residues. The germline V gene encodes CDR1 MDHEN and CDR2 SYDVKM. V was shortened by 5 bases and J by 5 bases, with 16 bases between the two germline ends. DNA for the CDR3: TGTGCCAGCAGTCAACCGCAGGGGCTAGACGAGCAGTACTTC. This sequence encodes CASSQPQGLDEQYF.

This clone was seen only a few times. The rearrangement links TRBV25-1 to TRBJ1-2; D not resolved. CDR3 size: 13 residues. Trimming took 5 bases from V and 4 from J, leaving 11 bases between them. The V gene's germline CDR1 is MGHDK and CDR2 SYGVNS. CDR3 region: CASSYPESYGYTF. In nucleotides, the CDR3 is TGTGCCAGCAGTTATCCGGAAAGCTATGGCTACACCTTC.

CDR3 coding DNA: TGTGCCAGCAGCGGAGGCCCCAGCAATCAGCCCCAGCATTTT. Residues: CASSGGPSNQPQHF. The chain is built from TRBV9 and TRBJ1-5; D remains unclear. V was cut by 3 bases and J by 1 base, with 8 bases left in between. The CDR3 is 14 amino acids. The V gene's germline CDR1 is SGDLS and CDR2 YYNGEE.

This chain links TRBV6-6 with TRBJ2-2; D not resolved. CDR1 and CDR2 from the germline V gene are MNHNY and SVGAGI (reference sequence). V was pared by 4 bases and J by 6 bases, with 3 bases between. The CDR3 is 11 residues long. The CDR3 DNA reads TGTGCCAGCAGTTGGGCCGGGGAGCTGTTTTTT. Its protein is CASSWAGELFF.

The chain uses TRBV7-3 and TRBJ1-1; no reliable D call. The V gene lost 4 bases and the J gene lost 0 bases, with 6 bases spanning the gap. The germline CDR1 and CDR2 sequences are SGHTA and FQGTGA. The CDR3 length is 13 residues. In nucleotides, the CDR3 is TGTGCCAGCAGCTCTAACCTGAACACTGAAGCTTTCTTT. Encoded protein: CASSSNLNTEAFF.

This chain connects TRBV7-9 to TRBJ2-5; D possibly uses TRBD1 or TRBD2 (6 bases each). With the DNA end fitting TRBJ2-7 better, the J assignment may be wrong. This CDR3 has 12 residues. From germline, CDR1 is SEHNR and CDR2 FQNEAQ (reference sequence). CDR3 nucleotide sequence: TGTGCCAGCAGCTCGAGGGGGGACGAGCAGTACTTC. Residues: CASSSRGDEQYF.